The rows below give T cell receptor beta chains drawn from one sample of a study of neoadjuvant anti-PD-1 for oral cavity cancer. This table comes from immunoSEQ multiplex PCR, and its TCRdb copy is limited to in-frame clones, with some not included. Here the sample spans about 81,000 clones, roughly four fifths being singletons. This sample comprised PBMCs, obtained before nivolumab (anti-PD-1) treatment. The receptors were sampled from a person aged 35-79 years with oral cavity squamous cell carcinoma. Each CDR3 is given with its conserved first and last residue. The D gene is left open where the match is weak. Expanded clones get a size class; other rows say once, few or many, or leave the size out.

TRBV29-1	-	TRBJ1-1	TRBD1	TGCAGCGTCCTACCAGGACAGGGGGCGGGTACTGAAGCTTTCTTT	CSVLPGQGAGTEAFF
TRBV19	-	TRBJ2-3	TRBD2	TGTGCCAGCCGAGCGGGAGGAGTCGTACATACGCAGTATTTT	CASRAGGVVHTQYF
TRBV30	-	TRBJ2-2	TRBD1	TGTGCCTGGAGGGGACAGGGACGCACCGGGGAGCTGTTTTTT	CAWRGQGRTGELFF
TRBV2	-	TRBJ2-2	TRBD2	TGTGCCAGCAGTGGGCGGGAGAGGATAACCGGGGAGCTGTTTTTT	CASSGRERITGELFF
TRBV30	-	TRBJ2-2	-	TGTGCCTGGAGTAGCCCGGTGGCGAACACCGGGGAGCTGTTTTTT	CAWSSPVANTGELFF
TRBV19	-	TRBJ1-4	TRBD1	TGTGCCAGTAGTCCGCGGGACAGCTATAATGAAAAACTGTTTTTT	CASSPRDSYNEKLFF
TRBV6-1	-	TRBJ2-2	TRBD1	TGTGCCTGCCGGGACAGGGGACTCACCGGGGAGCTGTTTTTT	CACRDRGLTGELFF
TRBV6-4	-	TRBJ1-5	-	TGTGCCAGCAGTGACAGCCCAGGAAATCAGCCCCAGCATTTT	CASSDSPGNQPQHF
TRBV7-2	-	TRBJ1-2	-	TGTGCCAGCAGCTTAGCCGGGACGGTCTATGGCTACACCTTC	CASSLAGTVYGYTF
TRBV10-3	-	TRBJ2-1	TRBD2	TGTGCCATCAGTGAGCTGACTAGCGGGAGCAGTAATGAGCAGTTCTTC	CAISELTSGSSNEQFF
TRBV10-2	-	TRBJ2-1	TRBD2	TGCGCCACCCGACTAGCGGGAGGGGACAATGAGCAGTTCTTC	CATRLAGGDNEQFF
TRBV19	-	TRBJ2-3	-	TGTGCCAGTAGTATGGGGGTAAAGGGAGATACGCAGTATTTT	CASSMGVKGDTQYF
TRBV2	once	TRBJ2-7	-	TGTGCCAGCAGTCAGGTTTACGAGCAGTACTTC	CASSQVYEQYF
TRBV5-1	-	TRBJ2-3	TRBD2	TGCGCCAGCCGACTAGCGGTTGGGGCCACAGATACGCAGTATTTT	CASRLAVGATDTQYF
TRBV6-5	-	TRBJ1-5	-	TGTGCCAGCAGTACGCAGGGCCTAACGCCCCAGCATTTT	CASSTQGLTPQHF
TRBV6-5	-	TRBJ1-4	TRBD1	TGTGCCAGCAGGCGGACAGGGTTGGGTGAAAAACTGTTTTTT	CASRRTGLGEKLFF
TRBV28	-	TRBJ1-5	-	TGTGCCAGCAGCGTACAGGGCTTCAATCAGCCCCAGCATTTT	CASSVQGFNQPQHF
TRBV7-2	-	TRBJ1-5	-	TGTGCCAGCAGCTCCGCCGGGGTTAATCAGCCCCAGCATTTT	CASSSAGVNQPQHF
TRBV5-5	-	TRBJ1-5	-	TGTGCCAGCAGCTTGGAATTTATGATCGGGGGCCAGCCCCAGCATTTT	CASSLEFMIGGQPQHF
TRBV27	-	TRBJ2-3	-	TGTGCCAGCAGTTTAAGCCCGAGGGTGACAGATACGCAGTATTTT	CASSLSPRVTDTQYF
TRBV6-5	-	TRBJ2-1	TRBD2	TGTGCCAGCAGACAGACTAGCGGGAGGGTAAGTGAGCAGTTCTTC	CASRQTSGRVSEQFF
TRBV29-1	-	TRBJ2-1	TRBD2	TGCAGCGCCTACGAGCGGACTAGCGGGAGAAGGGATGAGCAGTTCTTC	CSAYERTSGRRDEQFF
TRBV5-5	-	TRBJ1-3	-	TGTGCCAGCAGCTTGGGGGCAGGGACTGGAAACACCATATATTTT	CASSLGAGTGNTIYF
TRBV5-1	-	TRBJ2-3	-	TGCGCCAGCAGCTTGGGGGAGGGCACAGATACGCAGTATTTT	CASSLGEGTDTQYF
TRBV2	-	TRBJ2-7	-	TGTGCCAGCAGTGACTTCACAGTCTACGAGCAGTACTTC	CASSDFTVYEQYF
TRBV30	-	TRBJ2-3	-	TGTGCCTGGAGTCCGTGGACCAGCGGGCAGTATTTT	CAWSPWTSGQYF
TRBV7-7	-	TRBJ2-1	TRBD2	TGTGCTAGCAGCCAAAGCGGGAAGGCTGAGCAGTTCTTC	CASSQSGKAEQFF
TRBV7-9	-	TRBJ1-5	-	TGTGCCAGCAGCTTAGATCGCCCAGGGGAGACCAATCAGCCCCAGCATTTT	CASSLDRPGETNQPQHF
TRBV6-1	-	TRBJ1-2	-	TGTGCCAGCAGTGAACGTGGGGTCGAGGGCTACACCTTC	CASSERGVEGYTF
TRBV6-6	-	TRBJ1-2	-	TGTGCCAGCAGTTACGGGCAGAGGCTGCTCAATGGCTACACCTTC	CASSYGQRLLNGYTF